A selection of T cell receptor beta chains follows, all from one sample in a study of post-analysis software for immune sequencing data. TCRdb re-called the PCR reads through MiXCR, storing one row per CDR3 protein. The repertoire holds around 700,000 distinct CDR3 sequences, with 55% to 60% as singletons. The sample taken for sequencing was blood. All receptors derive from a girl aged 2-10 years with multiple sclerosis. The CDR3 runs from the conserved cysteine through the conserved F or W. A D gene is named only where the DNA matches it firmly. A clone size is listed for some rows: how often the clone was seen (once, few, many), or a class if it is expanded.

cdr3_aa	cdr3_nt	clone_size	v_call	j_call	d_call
CASSLWDGGDEQYF	TGTGCCAGCAGTTTGTGGGACGGTGGGGACGAGCAGTACTTC	once	TRBV5-5	TRBJ2-7	-
CATSRDNGQAEQFF	TGTGCCACCAGCAGAGATAATGGGCAAGCCGAGCAGTTCTTC	-	TRBV15	TRBJ2-1	-
CASRPVTGYNEQFF	TGTGCCAGCAGACCCGTTACAGGGTACAATGAGCAGTTCTTC	-	TRBV7-2	TRBJ2-1	-
CAWSRGLARNEQFF	TGTGCCTGGAGTCGTGGACTAGCCCGCAATGAGCAGTTCTTC	few	TRBV30	TRBJ2-1	TRBD2
CASSENFVAAQGNEQFF	TGTGCCAGCAGTGAGAATTTTGTTGCAGCCCAGGGGAATGAGCAGTTCTTC	-	TRBV6-1	TRBJ2-1	-
CASSRTWRDEEFVSYNEQFF	TGCGCCAGCAGCCGCACGTGGCGGGACGAAGAATTCGTCTCCTACAATGAGCAGTTCTTC	-	TRBV4-1	TRBJ2-1	-
CSLKRSLAGDYNEQFF	TGCAGTCTGAAACGGAGCCTAGCGGGGGACTACAATGAGCAGTTCTTC	-	TRBV20-1	TRBJ2-1	TRBD2
CASSSWDQGTHEQYF	TGCGCCAGCAGCTCCTGGGACCAAGGTACCCACGAGCAGTACTTC	-	TRBV5-1	TRBJ2-7	-
CASSEKTGVSTEAFF	TGCGCCAGCAGCGAAAAAACAGGGGTGAGCACTGAAGCTTTCTTT	few	TRBV5-1	TRBJ1-1	TRBD1
CASSLVPSSQETQYF	TGTGCCAGCAGCTTAGTACCCAGTTCCCAAGAGACCCAGTACTTC	few	TRBV7-9	TRBJ2-5	-
CSAPTSGRYNEQFF	TGCAGTGCTCCGACTAGCGGGCGTTACAATGAGCAGTTCTTC	-	TRBV20-1	TRBJ2-1	TRBD2
CSATGGRFGSYEQYF	TGCAGCGCTACAGGGGGCAGGTTCGGTTCCTACGAGCAGTACTTC	once	TRBV29-1	TRBJ2-7	TRBD1
CASSRTAAAEQYF	TGTGCCAGCAGCCGGACAGCCGCTGCCGAGCAGTACTTC	few	TRBV7-2	TRBJ2-7	-
CSARVNFLLGTDTQYF	TGCAGTGCTAGAGTAAACTTCTTGTTGGGCACAGATACGCAGTATTTT	-	TRBV20-1	TRBJ2-3	-
CASSRLEGDEQFF	TGCGCCAGCAGCCGACTCGAGGGCGATGAGCAGTTCTTC	-	TRBV5-1	TRBJ2-1	-
CSASPTSSYNSPLHF	TGCAGTGCTAGTCCCACGAGCTCCTATAATTCACCCCTCCACTTT	-	TRBV20-1	TRBJ1-6	-
CAISGGLAKRGTYEQYF	TGTGCCATCAGTGGGGGCCTGGCAAAGCGGGGCACCTACGAGCAGTACTTC	-	TRBV10-3	TRBJ2-7	TRBD2
CAISARGGTGVSPLHF	TGTGCCATCAGCGCTCGGGGCGGGACAGGGGTTTCACCCCTCCACTTT	-	TRBV10-3	TRBJ1-6	TRBD1
CAISEDMVETQYF	TGTGCCATCAGTGAGGACATGGTAGAGACCCAGTACTTC	-	TRBV10-3	TRBJ2-5	-
CASSLRASEYNEQFF	TGTGCTAGCAGCTTAAGGGCTAGCGAGTACAATGAGCAGTTCTTC	few	TRBV7-7	TRBJ2-1	-
CSARGAGYEQPQHF	TGCAGTGCTAGGGGCGCAGGGTATGAACAGCCCCAGCATTTT	-	TRBV20-1	TRBJ1-5	-
CASSKWGTGQGNEQFF	TGTGCCAGCAGTAAATGGGGGACAGGGCAGGGCAATGAGCAGTTCTTC	-	TRBV2	TRBJ2-1	TRBD1
CASSLGGLAGGDEQFF	TGTGCCAGCAGCTTGGGGGGACTAGCGGGAGGGGATGAGCAGTTCTTC	-	TRBV11-2	TRBJ2-1	TRBD2
CSARASSGDTQYF	TGCAGTGCTAGAGCGAGTTCCGGCGATACGCAGTATTTT	-	TRBV20-1	TRBJ2-3	-
CASSYSKSGSAYEQYF	TGTGCCAGCAGTTACTCCAAGAGCGGCTCCGCCTACGAGCAGTACTTC	few	TRBV6-5	TRBJ2-7	-
CSAEDRATYGYTF	TGCAGTGCTGAAGACAGGGCGACCTATGGCTACACCTTC	-	TRBV20-1	TRBJ1-2	TRBD1
CATSDWGSSSYNEQFF	TGTGCCACCAGTGATTGGGGATCTAGCTCCTACAATGAGCAGTTCTTC	-	TRBV24-1	TRBJ2-1	-
CASSPRAEGSCNEQFF	TGTGCCAGCAGCCCGCGGGCTGAGGGGTCCTGCAATGAGCAGTTCTTC	few	TRBV7-3	TRBJ2-1	-
CASSLSSRAGANVLTF	TGTGCCAGCAGCTTATCGTCCAGGGCAGGGGCCAACGTCCTGACTTTC	-	TRBV7-2	TRBJ2-6	-
CASSLQGNSNQPQHF	TGCGCCAGCAGCTTGCAGGGTAATAGCAATCAGCCCCAGCATTTT	once	TRBV5-1	TRBJ1-5	-
CSVKKTSTDTQYF	TGCAGCGTTAAAAAGACTAGCACAGATACGCAGTATTTT	-	TRBV29-1	TRBJ2-3	-
CSVVLPALARSSYNEQFF	TGCAGCGTTGTTCTTCCGGCTCTAGCTCGAAGCTCCTACAATGAGCAGTTCTTC	-	TRBV29-1	TRBJ2-1	-
CASSINNFNEQFF	TGTGCCAGCAGCATAAACAACTTCAATGAGCAGTTCTTC	-	TRBV7-2	TRBJ2-1	-
CASSAGGANSPLHF	TGTGCCAGCAGCGCAGGGGGCGCCAATTCACCCCTCCACTTT	few	TRBV7-9	TRBJ1-6	TRBD1
CASSYGGENQPQHF	TGTGCCAGCAGTTACGGGGGGGAAAATCAGCCCCAGCATTTT	-	TRBV6-5	TRBJ1-5	-
CASSYSIRQGYNEQFF	TGTGCCAGCAGTTACTCGATCCGACAGGGTTACAATGAGCAGTTCTTC	-	TRBV6-2/TRBV6-3	TRBJ2-1	TRBD1
CASSPPTGGGHNEQFF	TGCGCCAGCAGCCCACCGACAGGGGGAGGTCACAATGAGCAGTTCTTC	-	TRBV5-1	TRBJ2-1	TRBD1
CASSRLGQGADEQYF	TGTGCCAGCAGCCGCCTGGGACAGGGGGCCGACGAGCAGTACTTC	few	TRBV4-2	TRBJ2-7	TRBD1
CATSRGLAGALNEQFF	TGTGCCACCAGCAGGGGACTAGCGGGAGCTCTCAATGAGCAGTTCTTC	-	TRBV15	TRBJ2-1	TRBD2
CAGSYLGVGDEQFF	TGTGCCGGCAGTTACTTGGGCGTAGGGGATGAGCAGTTCTTC	-	TRBV6-2/TRBV6-3	TRBJ2-1	-